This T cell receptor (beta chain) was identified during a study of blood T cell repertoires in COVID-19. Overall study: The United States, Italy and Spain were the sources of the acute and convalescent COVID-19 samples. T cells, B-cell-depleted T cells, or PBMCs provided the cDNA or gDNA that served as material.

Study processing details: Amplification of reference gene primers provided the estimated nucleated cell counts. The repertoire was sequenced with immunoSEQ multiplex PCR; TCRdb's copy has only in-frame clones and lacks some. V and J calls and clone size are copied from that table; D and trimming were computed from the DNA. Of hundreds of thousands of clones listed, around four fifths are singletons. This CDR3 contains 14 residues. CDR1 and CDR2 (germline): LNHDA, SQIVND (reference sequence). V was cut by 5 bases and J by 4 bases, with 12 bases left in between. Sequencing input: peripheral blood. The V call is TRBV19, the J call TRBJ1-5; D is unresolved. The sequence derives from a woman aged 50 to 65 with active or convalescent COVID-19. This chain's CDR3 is CASSGLAVNQPQHF. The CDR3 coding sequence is TGTGCCAGTAGTGGGCTGGCAGTTAATCAGCCCCAGCATTTT.